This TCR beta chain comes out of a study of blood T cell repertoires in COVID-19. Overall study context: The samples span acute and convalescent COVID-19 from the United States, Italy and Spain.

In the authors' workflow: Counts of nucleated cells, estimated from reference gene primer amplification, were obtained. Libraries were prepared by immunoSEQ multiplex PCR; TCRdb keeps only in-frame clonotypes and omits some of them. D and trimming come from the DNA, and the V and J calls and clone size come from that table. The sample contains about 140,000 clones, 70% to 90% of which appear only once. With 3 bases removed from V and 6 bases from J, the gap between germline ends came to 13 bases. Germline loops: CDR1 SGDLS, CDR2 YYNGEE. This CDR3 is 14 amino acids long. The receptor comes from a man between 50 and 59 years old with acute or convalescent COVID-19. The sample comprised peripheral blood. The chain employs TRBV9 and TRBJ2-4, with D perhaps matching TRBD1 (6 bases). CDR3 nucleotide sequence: TGTGCCAGCAGCGGGCCGGGACACTTAAACATTCAGTACTTC. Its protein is CASSGPGHLNIQYF.